In this sample, the clone carrying this TCR beta chain turned up many times. What it binds is not known. Time point described: newly diagnosed GD, antithyroid drugs for less than 3 months. RNA isolated from PBMCs was used to make the TCR library. These data come from a study of regulatory T cells in long-lasting Graves disease. Study observations and caveats: Segments TRBV28, TRBJ1-2 and TRBJ2-5 showed preferential usage in persistent disease. Shared public clonotypes totalled roughly 2,500 in persistent patients, compared with about 990 in new patients.

The CDR3 totals 15 residues. Germline CDR1 reads SEHNR; CDR2 reads FQNEAQ (reference sequence). V lost 5 bases, J lost 2 bases, and 3 bases stayed unmatched. In building TCR beta libraries, iRepertoire HTBI primers were used together with Arm-PCR of CDR3 regions. TCRdb re-called the multiplex PCR reads with MiXCR, one entry per CDR3 protein. The sample has fewer than 550,000 distinct CDR3 sequences; roughly 15% are singletons. In addition, the sample was reused for a study of T cells in Graves' hyperthyroidism and ophthalmopathy.

The sample consisted of peripheral blood mononuclear cells (PBMCs), taken at new diagnosis, from a patient treated with antithyroid drugs. The source is a woman aged 35-65 years with Graves disease. J is TRBJ2-5 and V is TRBV7-9, with 12 bases lining up with TRBD1. The CDR3 loop reads CASSTGQGAQETQYF. In nucleotides, the CDR3 is TGTGCCAGCAGCACGGGACAGGGGGCTCAAGAGACCCAGTACTTC.